The T cell receptor beta chain described here comes from a study of molecular identifiers for immune sequencing clone quantification. TCRdb re-analysed the PCR reads in MiXCR, keeping a single row per CDR3 protein. The data hold some 89,000 distinct CDR3 sequences, with roughly 26% observed a single time. The CD8+CD4-CCR7+CD45RA+ phenotype defined the sorted naive CD8 T cells. The CDR3 is 12 amino acids. Germline V gives CDR1 KGHDR, CDR2 SFDVKD. Trimming shortened V by 4 bases and J by 4 bases, and 4 bases separated the two germline ends. This clonotype occurred many times. Sequenced: naive CD8+ T cells from blood, with Jurkat cell RNA spiked in. Subset defined: FACS-sorted CD8+CD4-CCR7+CD45RA+ naive T cells. J is TRBJ1-5 and V is TRBV24-1; no definite D call. The TCR originated in a human donor in good health. Some libraries in this study had Jurkat cell RNA spiked in. Here the CDR3 reads CATSDRNQPQHF. The CDR3 bases are TGTGCCACCAGTGACCGGAATCAGCCCCAGCATTTT.